The text below deals with one T cell receptor (beta chain). Its antigen is not identified. This sample is part of a study of blood T cells in healthy people across ages. Study outcomes and limitations: Those diversity estimates obtained from one million T cells were thought to be underestimates. Age showed a roughly linear inverse relationship with TCR beta diversity per million T cells.

Next came a second PCR, run for roughly 6 to 11 cycles, which used a sample-barcoded 5' primer along with a J-beta primer mix. Unique molecular identifiers of 12 random nucleotides labeled each cDNA. TCRdb fed the 5' RACE reads into MiXCR, producing one record per CDR3 protein. Among fewer than 2,000,000 distinct CDR3 sequences listed, about 31% were seen once. The J segment lost 2 bases and the V segment lost 2 bases, leaving 8 bases of the junction unmatched. Germline assignment: CDR1 DFQATT and CDR2 SNEGSKA (reference sequence). This CDR3 has 16 amino acids. The material sequenced was blood. The sequence derives from a woman aged 25 to 45 in good health. The rearrangement uses TRBV20-1 and TRBJ2-5, with 10 bases lining up with TRBD1. In DNA form, the CDR3 reads TGCAGTGCTAGAACTGGGACAGGGGCGTTACAAGAGACCCAGTACTTC. Translation gives CSARTGTGALQETQYF.